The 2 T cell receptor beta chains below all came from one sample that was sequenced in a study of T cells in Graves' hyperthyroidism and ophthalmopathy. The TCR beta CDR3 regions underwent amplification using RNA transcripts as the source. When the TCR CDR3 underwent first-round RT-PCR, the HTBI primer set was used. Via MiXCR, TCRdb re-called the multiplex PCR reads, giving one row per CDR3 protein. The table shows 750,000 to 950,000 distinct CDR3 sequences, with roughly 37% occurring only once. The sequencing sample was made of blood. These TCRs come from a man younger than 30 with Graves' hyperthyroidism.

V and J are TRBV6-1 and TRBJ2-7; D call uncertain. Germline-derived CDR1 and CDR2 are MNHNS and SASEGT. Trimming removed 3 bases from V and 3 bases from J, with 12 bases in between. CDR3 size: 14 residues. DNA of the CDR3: TGTGCCAGCAGTGACCCCATGAAAGGCTACGAGCAGTACTTC. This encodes CASSDPMKGYEQYF.

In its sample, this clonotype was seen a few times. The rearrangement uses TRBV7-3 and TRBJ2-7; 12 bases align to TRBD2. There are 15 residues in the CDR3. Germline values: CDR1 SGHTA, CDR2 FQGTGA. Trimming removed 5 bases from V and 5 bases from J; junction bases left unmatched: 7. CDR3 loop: CASSLTSGSVNEQYF. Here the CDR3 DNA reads TGTGCCAGCAGCCTGACTAGCGGGAGTGTAAACGAGCAGTACTTC. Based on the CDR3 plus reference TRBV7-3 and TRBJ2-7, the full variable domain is GAGVSQTPSNKVTEKGKYVELRCDPISGHTALYWYRQSLGQGPEFLIYFQGTGAADDSGLPNDRFFAVRPEGSVSTLKIQRTERGDSAVYLCASSLTSGSVNEQYFGPGTRLTVT.